This T cell receptor (beta chain) came from a study of blood T cell repertoires in COVID-19. Background on the study: From the United States, Italy and Spain came samples of acute and convalescent COVID-19.

Trimming took off 4 bases at V and 7 bases at J, with 17 bases between the two ends. CDR3 size: 15 residues. Germline V CDR1 and CDR2: MNHEY, SVGAGI. Assay used: immunoSEQ multiplex PCR; TCRdb lists only in-frame clones, some missing. The sample records about 64,000 clones, approximately 91% being singletons. J is TRBJ2-1 and V is TRBV6-5; TRBD2 might be the D (6 bases). This receptor was taken from a human donor in a cohort sampled during active COVID-19. The specimen was peripheral blood. The CDR3 reads CASSFSRRAPNEQFF. The CDR3 region has the DNA TGTGCCAGCAGTTTCTCGCGGAGGGCCCCTAATGAGCAGTTCTTC.